This T cell receptor beta chain was captured in a study of T cells expressing NK-cell markers (TCRdb year 2020). Background on the whole study: TCR beta-chain repertoires were profiled in sorted CD3+CD56+NKG2C+, CD3+CD56+NKG2C- and CD3+CD56-NKG2C+ T-cell subsets from several donors. Among the eight sequenced donors, seven were HCMV-seropositive and one was HCMV-seronegative. The study sequenced eight donors, all healthy volunteers chosen at random: three men and five women. Illumina HiSeq 2000/2500, MiSeq or NextSeq was used to sequence libraries as 2 x 150 bp reads. General findings and caveats noted by the study authors: In a handful of donors, the dominant CD3+CD56+NKG2C+ clonotypes ranked among the top 10 CD8+ clonotypes, making up about 1.0-7.0% of CD8+ T cells. Those dominant clonotypes were again the most abundant among CD3+CD56-NKG2C+ cells in a handful of donors, at about 28.3-60.1%. Whether the expanded NKG2C-expressing T cell clones were specific for HCMV antigens remained unclear.

In regard to this clonotype: The target of this receptor is not known.

The germline V gene provides CDR1 SGHRS and CDR2 YFSETQ. Measured from the cysteine to the phenylalanine, the CDR3 is 12 residues long. This entry has no DNA. HCMV serostatus was determined by detecting HCMV-specific IgG in serum with a commercial ELISA kit. Peripheral blood mononuclear cells were isolated from blood by Ficoll density gradient centrifugation. Instrument on record: Illumina HiSeq 2000. The TCR beta cDNA libraries were made using 5'RACE template switching, a step that added both a universal primer site and unique molecular identifiers. Synthesis of cDNA was primed from the TCR beta constant segment and was followed by two consecutive PCR amplification steps. From the authors' description of their analysis: MIGEC handled demultiplexing of the reads and grouping by UMI, while MiTCR was used to assemble and quantify clonotypes. To remove erroneous sequences, TCR cDNA sequences were retained only when supported by two or more reads. The tcR package was used for downstream repertoire analysis, and clonotypes were matched between fractions using CDR3 nucleotide sequence together with V segment. VDJmatch was used to annotate antigen specificity against VDJdb, with one amino acid substitution in CDR3 allowed. Once TCRdb had reprocessed the reads, it stored one entry per CDR3 protein sequence and supplied no DNA. These V and J calls rely on TCRdb rather than the paper's analysis. The table for this sample shows 200,000 to 300,000 distinct CDR3 sequences. Clones ranked in the top ten supply 4% to 5% of the sample.

The source is a woman between 18 and 69 years old in good health. Source material: blood T cells: a sorted CD56 or NKG2C T cell subset, CD4+ or CD8+ T cells, or bulk PBMC T cells (not recorded which). The sequence links TRBV5-1 to TRBJ2-5; TCRdb reports TRBD1, a call that lacks DNA to check it against. The CDR3 corresponds to CASSLQGETQYF.